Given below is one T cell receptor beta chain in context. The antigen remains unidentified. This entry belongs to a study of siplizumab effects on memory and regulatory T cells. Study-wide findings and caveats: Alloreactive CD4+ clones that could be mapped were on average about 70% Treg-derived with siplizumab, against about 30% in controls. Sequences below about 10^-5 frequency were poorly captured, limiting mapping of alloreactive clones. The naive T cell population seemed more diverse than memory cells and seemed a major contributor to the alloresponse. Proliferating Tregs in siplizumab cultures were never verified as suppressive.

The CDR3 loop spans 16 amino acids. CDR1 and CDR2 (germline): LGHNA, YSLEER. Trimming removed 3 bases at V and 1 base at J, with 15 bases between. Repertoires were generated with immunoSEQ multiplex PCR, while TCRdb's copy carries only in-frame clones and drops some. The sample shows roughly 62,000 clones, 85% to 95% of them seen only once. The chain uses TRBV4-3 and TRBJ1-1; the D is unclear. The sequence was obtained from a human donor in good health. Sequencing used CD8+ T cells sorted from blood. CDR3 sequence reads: CASSQEGGVSNTEAFF. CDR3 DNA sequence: TGCGCCAGCAGCCAGGAGGGTGGGGTCTCGAACACTGAAGCTTTCTTT.